Described below is a single TCR beta chain sequence and its context. The CDR3 runs to 15 residues. Germline V lookup: CDR1 MNHNY, CDR2 SVGAGI (reference sequence). V gave up 1 base and J gave up 0 bases; unmatched junction bases: 1. These data belong to a study of control samples from healthy donors and cancer patients. The data were produced by immunoSEQ multiplex PCR, yet TCRdb's version contains in-frame clones alone and is incomplete. This repertoire shows about 120,000 clones, about 89% found once; its top ten account for about 3%. This receptor was obtained from a man in his fifties or sixties in good health. The V call is TRBV6-6, the J call TRBJ2-3; 7 nucleotides match TRBD2. The specimen sequenced was blood. The CDR3 bases are TGTGCCAGCAGTTACTGGGGGGGGAGCACAGATACGCAGTATTTT. It specifies CASSYWGGSTDTQYF.